This T cell receptor (beta chain) was captured in a study of identical twins. With regard to this clonotype: Its specificity is unknown.

TCRdb recomputed calls from the 5' RACE reads with MiXCR, one row per CDR3 protein. The table lists fewer than 500,000 distinct CDR3 sequences, roughly 26% of them singletons. Study conclusions and caveats: Twin pairs' shared out-of-frame alpha sequences were enriched in low generation probability.

V shed 5 bases and J shed 0 bases, with 7 bases lying between them. This CDR3 has 13 residues. Per germline, CDR1 KGHSH and CDR2 LQKENI. Another study also made use of these data, one on T cells expressing NK-cell markers. That work adds: For several donors, the dominant NKG2C+ clonotypes made up roughly 1.0-7.0% of their CD8+ T cells. In a handful of donors, dominant clonotypes made up about 28.3-65% of CD3+CD56-NKG2C+ cells.

The chain uses TRBV18 and TRBJ2-5, with D unclear. The sequenced material came from CD4+ T cells sorted from blood. The TCR sequence derives from a young woman in good health. CDR3 in amino acids: CASSSLYQETQYF. The CDR3 region has the DNA TGTGCCAGCTCATCGTTGTACCAAGAGACCCAGTACTTC.